This TCR beta chain was found in a study of identical twins. Study results and limitations: Abundant cord blood beta clonotypes carried fewer insertions; memory repertoires showed none.

This clonotype appeared a few times. Its antigen is still unknown. Every one of the donors was a healthy Caucasian. Through template switching, a universal primer site was introduced, and the cDNA contained unique molecular identifiers. TCRdb reprocessed the 5' RACE reads via MiXCR and lists one record per CDR3 protein. Seen here are about 220,000 distinct CDR3 sequences, around 8% observed once, and the top ten hold 1.9%. V lost 7 bases to trimming and J lost 10 bases; unmatched junction nucleotides: 7. The CDR3 contains 12 residues. The germline gives CDR1 SNHLY, CDR2 FYNNEI. The same data also contributed to another study, on yellow fever vaccine responses in identical twins.

Sequencing was done on a sample of memory (CD45RO+) T cells sorted from blood. This clonotype was obtained from a woman younger than 35 in good health. The genes are TRBV2 and TRBJ2-1; TRBD1 matches at 7 bases. CDR3 residues: CASTLRTGEQFF. The DNA for the CDR3 is TGTGCCAGCACCCTGAGGACAGGCGAGCAGTTCTTC.